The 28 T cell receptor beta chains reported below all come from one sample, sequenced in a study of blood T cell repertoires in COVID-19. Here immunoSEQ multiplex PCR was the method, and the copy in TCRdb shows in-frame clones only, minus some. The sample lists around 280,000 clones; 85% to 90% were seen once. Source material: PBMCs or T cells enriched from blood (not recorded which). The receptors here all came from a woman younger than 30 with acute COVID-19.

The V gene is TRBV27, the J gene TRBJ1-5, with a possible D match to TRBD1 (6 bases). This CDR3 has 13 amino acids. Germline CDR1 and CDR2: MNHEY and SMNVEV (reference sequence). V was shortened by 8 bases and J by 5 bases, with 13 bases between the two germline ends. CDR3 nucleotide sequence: TGTGCCAGCCGACACAGGGCTCATCAGCCCCAGCATTTT. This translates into CASRHRAHQPQHF.

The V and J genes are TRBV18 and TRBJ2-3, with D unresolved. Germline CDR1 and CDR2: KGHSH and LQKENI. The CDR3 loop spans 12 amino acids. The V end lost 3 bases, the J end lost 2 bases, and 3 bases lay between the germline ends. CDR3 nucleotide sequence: TGTGCCAGCTCACCCATCACAGATACGCAGTATTTT. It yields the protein CASSPITDTQYF.

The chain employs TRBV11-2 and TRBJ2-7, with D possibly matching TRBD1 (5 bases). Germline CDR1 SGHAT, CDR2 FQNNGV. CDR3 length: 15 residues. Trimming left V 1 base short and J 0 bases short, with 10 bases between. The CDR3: CASSLGGTSSYEQYF. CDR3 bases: TGTGCCAGCAGCTTAGGGGGCACCAGCTCCTACGAGCAGTACTTC.

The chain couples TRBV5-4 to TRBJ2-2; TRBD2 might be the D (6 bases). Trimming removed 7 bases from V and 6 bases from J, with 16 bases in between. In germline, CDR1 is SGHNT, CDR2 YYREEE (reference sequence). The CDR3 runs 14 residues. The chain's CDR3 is CASLTWGRSGELFF. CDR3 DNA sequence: TGTGCCAGCCTAACCTGGGGGAGGTCCGGGGAGCTGTTTTTT.

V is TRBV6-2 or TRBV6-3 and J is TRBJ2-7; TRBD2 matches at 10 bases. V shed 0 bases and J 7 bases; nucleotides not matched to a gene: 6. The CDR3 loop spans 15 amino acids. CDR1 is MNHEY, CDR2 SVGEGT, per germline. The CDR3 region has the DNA TGTGCCAGCAGTTACTCAGCGGGAGGGCCGGAGGAGCAGTACTTC. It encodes CASSYSAGGPEEQYF.

The CDR3 nucleotides read TGTGCCAGTACCCTCAGGACAGGGGCAACGGACTATGGCTACACCTTC. Amino acids: CASTLRTGATDYGYTF. The V gene is TRBV19, the J gene TRBJ1-2; TRBD1 aligns across 9 bases. Germline assignment: CDR1 LNHDA and CDR2 SQIVND (reference sequence). The CDR3 sequence is 16 residues long. Trimming removed 7 bases from V and 3 bases from J; junction bases left unmatched: 12.

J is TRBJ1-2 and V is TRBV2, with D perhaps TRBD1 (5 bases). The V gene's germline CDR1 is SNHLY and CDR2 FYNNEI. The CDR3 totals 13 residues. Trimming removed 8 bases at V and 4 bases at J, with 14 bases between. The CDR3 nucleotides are TGTGCCAGCGTCAACTATAGGGGCTATGGCTACACCTTC. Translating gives CASVNYRGYGYTF.

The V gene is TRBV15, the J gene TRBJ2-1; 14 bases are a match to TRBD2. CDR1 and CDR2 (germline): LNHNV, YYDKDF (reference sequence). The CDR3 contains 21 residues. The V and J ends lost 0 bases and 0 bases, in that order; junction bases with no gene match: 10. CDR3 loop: CATSRDRLAGGPAGSYNEQFF. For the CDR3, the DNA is TGTGCCACCAGCAGAGATAGACTAGCGGGAGGGCCGGCGGGCTCCTACAATGAGCAGTTCTTC.

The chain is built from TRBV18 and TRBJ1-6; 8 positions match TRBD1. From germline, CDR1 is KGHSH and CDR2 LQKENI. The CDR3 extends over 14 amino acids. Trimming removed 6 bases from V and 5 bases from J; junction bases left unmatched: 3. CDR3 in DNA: TGTGCCAGCTCCAGGGGGCTGGATAATTCACCCCTCCACTTT. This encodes CASSRGLDNSPLHF.

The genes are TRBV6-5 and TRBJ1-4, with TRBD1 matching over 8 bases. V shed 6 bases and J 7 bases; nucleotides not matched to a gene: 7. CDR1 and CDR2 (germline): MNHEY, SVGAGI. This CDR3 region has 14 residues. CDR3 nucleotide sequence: TGTGCCAGCAGCCCAGGGGGCGCGAGTGAAAAACTGTTTTTT. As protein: CASSPGGASEKLFF.

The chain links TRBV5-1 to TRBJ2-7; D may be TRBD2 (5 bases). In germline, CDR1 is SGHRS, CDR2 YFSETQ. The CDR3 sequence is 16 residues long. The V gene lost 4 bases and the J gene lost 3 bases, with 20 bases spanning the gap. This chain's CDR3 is CASSPRLGSAGYEQYF. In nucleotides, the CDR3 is TGCGCCAGCAGCCCCCGTCTCGGTAGCGCCGGCTACGAGCAGTACTTC.

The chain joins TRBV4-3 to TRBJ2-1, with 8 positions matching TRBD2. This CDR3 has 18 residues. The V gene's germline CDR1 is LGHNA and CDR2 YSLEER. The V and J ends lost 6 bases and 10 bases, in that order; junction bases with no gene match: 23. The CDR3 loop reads CASRKVFGVGLERGEQFF. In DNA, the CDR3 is TGCGCCAGCAGAAAAGTTTTCGGAGTGGGACTAGAGAGGGGGGAGCAGTTCTTC.

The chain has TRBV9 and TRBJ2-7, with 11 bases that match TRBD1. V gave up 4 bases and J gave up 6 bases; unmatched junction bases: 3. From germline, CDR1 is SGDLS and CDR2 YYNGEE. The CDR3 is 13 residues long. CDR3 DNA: TGTGCCAGCAGCCCGGGACAGGGGGTCGAGCAGTACTTC. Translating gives CASSPGQGVEQYF.

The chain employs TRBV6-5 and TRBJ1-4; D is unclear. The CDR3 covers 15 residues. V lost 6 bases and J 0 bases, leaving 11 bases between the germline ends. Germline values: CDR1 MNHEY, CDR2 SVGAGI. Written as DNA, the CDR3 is TGTGCCAGCAGCAGACGGGTTGCAACTAATGAAAAACTGTTTTTT. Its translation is CASSRRVATNEKLFF.

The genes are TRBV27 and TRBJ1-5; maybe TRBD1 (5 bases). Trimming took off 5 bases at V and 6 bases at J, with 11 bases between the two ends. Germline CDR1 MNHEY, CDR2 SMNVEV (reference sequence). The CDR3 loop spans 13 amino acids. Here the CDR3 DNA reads TGTGCCAGCAGTACCCGGGGGGTTCAGCCCCAGCATTTT. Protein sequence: CASSTRGVQPQHF.

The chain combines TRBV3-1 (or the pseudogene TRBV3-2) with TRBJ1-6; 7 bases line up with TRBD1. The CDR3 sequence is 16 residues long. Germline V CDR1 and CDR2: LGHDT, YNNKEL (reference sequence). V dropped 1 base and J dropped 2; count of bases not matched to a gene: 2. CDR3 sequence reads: CASSQGGTAYNSPLHF. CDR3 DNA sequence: TGTGCCAGCAGCCAAGGGGGGACAGCCTATAATTCACCCCTCCACTTT.

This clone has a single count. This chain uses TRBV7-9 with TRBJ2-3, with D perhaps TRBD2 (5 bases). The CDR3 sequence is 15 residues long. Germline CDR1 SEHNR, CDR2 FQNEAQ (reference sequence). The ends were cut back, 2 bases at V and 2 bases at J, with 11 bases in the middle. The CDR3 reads CASSLSGDLTDTQYF. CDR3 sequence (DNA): TGTGCCAGCAGCTTAAGCGGCGACCTCACAGATACGCAGTATTTT.

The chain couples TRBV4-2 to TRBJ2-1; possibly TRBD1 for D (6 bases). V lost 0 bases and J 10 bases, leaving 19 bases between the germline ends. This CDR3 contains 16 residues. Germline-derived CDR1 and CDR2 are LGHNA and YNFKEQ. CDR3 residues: CASSQDGLTGTGEQFF. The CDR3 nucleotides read TGTGCCAGCAGCCAAGATGGGCTTACAGGGACGGGGGAGCAGTTCTTC.

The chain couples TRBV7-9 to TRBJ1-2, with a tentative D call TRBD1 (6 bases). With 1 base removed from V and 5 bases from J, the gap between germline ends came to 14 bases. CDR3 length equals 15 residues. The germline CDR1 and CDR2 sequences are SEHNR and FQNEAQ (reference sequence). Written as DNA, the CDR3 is TGTGCCAGCAGCTTAGACAGGGCGGGAGGGTATGGCTACACCTTC. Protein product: CASSLDRAGGYGYTF.

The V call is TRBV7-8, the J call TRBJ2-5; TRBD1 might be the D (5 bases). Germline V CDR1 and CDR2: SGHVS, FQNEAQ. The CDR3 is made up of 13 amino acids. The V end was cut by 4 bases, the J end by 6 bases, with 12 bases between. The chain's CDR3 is CASSSTELQTQYF. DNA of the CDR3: TGTGCCAGCAGCTCGACAGAGCTACAGACCCAGTACTTC.

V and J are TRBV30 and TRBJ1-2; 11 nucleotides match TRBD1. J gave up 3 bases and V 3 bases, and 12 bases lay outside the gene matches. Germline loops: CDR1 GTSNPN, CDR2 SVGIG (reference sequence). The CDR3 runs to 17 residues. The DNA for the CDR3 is TGTGCCTGGAGGAGCGAGAGGACAGGGGGCGATTACTATGGCTACACCTTC. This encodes CAWRSERTGGDYYGYTF. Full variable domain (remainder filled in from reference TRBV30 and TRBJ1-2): SQTIHQWPATLVQPVGSPLSLECTVEGTSNPNLYWYRQAAGRGLQLLFYSVGIGQISSEVPQNLSASRPQDRQFILSSKKLLLSDSGFYLCAWRSERTGGDYYGYTFGSGTRLTVV.

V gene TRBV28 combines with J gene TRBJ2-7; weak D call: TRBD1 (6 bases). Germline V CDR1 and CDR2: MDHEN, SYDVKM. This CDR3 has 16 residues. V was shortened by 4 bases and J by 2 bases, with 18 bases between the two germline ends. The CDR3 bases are TGTGCCAGCAGTTCCCTGTGGACAGACACTACCTACGAGCAGTACTTC. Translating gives CASSSLWTDTTYEQYF.

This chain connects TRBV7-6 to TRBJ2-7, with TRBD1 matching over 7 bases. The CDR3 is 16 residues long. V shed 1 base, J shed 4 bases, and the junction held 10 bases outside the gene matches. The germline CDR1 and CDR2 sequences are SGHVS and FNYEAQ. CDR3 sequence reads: CASSLGDRDTLYEQYF. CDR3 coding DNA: TGTGCCAGCAGCTTAGGAGACAGGGACACTTTGTACGAGCAGTACTTC.

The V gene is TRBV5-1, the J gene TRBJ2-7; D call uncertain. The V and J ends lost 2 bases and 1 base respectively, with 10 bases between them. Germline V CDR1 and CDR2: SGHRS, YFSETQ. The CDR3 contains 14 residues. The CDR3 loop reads CASSFSTGSYEQYF. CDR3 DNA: TGCGCCAGCAGCTTTAGTACCGGGTCCTACGAGCAGTACTTC.

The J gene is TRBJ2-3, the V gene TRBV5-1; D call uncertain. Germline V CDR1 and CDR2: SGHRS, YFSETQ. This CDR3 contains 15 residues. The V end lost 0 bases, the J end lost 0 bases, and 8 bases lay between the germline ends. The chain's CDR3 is CASSLAGPSTDTQYF. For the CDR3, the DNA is TGCGCCAGCAGCTTGGCAGGTCCTAGCACAGATACGCAGTATTTT.

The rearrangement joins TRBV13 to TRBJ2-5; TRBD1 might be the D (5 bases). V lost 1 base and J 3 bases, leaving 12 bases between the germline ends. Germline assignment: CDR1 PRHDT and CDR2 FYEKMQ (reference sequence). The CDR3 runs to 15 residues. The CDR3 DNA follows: TGTGCCAGCAGCTTAGCACGAGTGACAGAAGAGACCCAGTACTTC. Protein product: CASSLARVTEETQYF.

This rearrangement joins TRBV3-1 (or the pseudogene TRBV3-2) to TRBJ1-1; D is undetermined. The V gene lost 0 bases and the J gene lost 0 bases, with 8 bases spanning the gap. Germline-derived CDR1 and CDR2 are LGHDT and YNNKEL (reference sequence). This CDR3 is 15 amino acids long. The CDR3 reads CASSQDTVLNTEAFF. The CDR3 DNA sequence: TGTGCCAGCAGCCAAGATACGGTACTGAACACTGAAGCTTTCTTT.

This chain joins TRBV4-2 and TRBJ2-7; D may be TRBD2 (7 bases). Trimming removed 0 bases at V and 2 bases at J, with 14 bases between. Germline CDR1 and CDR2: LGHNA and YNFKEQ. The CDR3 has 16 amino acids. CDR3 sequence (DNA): TGTGCCAGCAGCCAAGATCTTGGGGGGGCAACCTACGAGCAGTACTTC. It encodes CASSQDLGGATYEQYF.